This TCR beta chain appears in the sequencing data of a study of blood T cell repertoires in COVID-19. Germline V gives CDR1 ENHRY, CDR2 SYGVKD. V was clipped by 6 bases and J by 5 bases; unmatched bases: 11. There are 15 residues in the CDR3. Assay: immunoSEQ multiplex PCR; the TCRdb copy retains only in-frame clones and omits some. Altogether fewer than 500,000 clones are present, 75% to 90% being singletons, with the ten largest covering roughly 1.1%. The chain couples TRBV10-3 to TRBJ2-5; TRBD2 matches 8 bases. Source material: PBMCs or T cells enriched from blood (not recorded which). The source is a man aged 30 to 45 who had recovered from COVID-19. CDR3 in DNA: TGTGCCATCAGGGGGGCTAGCGGGTTCCTCGAGACCCAGTACTTC. Amino acids: CAIRGASGFLETQYF.